This T cell receptor beta chain was recorded in a study of blood T cell repertoires in COVID-19. In the study overall: T cells, B-cell-depleted T cells, or PBMCs supplied cDNA or gDNA.

This clone has more than one count but fewer than ten. In the original workflow: Estimation of nucleated cell counts relied on the amplification of reference gene primers. Assay used: immunoSEQ multiplex PCR; TCRdb lists only in-frame clones, some missing. The V and J calls and clone size are taken from that table; D and trimming were inferred from the DNA. Of some 400,000 clones listed, around 86% are singletons. The material sequenced was peripheral blood. This TCR derives from a human donor in a cohort sampled during active COVID-19.

The CDR3 DNA sequence: TGCGCCAGCAGCGTACGACAGGGGGCAGGCGCGGGGGCCAACGTCCTGACTTTC. This codes for CASSVRQGAGAGANVLTF. The rearrangement joins TRBV5-1 to TRBJ2-6; 10 nucleotides line up with TRBD1. Losses at the gene ends were 4 bases for V and 4 bases for J; bases not matched to a gene: 11. Germline values: CDR1 SGHRS, CDR2 YFSETQ. This CDR3 comprises 18 residues.